This T cell receptor beta chain was sequenced during a study of T cells in Graves' hyperthyroidism and ophthalmopathy. The investigators amplified TCR beta CDR3 regions from RNA transcripts. HTBI primers were employed in a first-round RT-PCR of the TCR CDR3. TCRdb reprocessed the multiplex PCR reads via MiXCR and lists one record per CDR3 protein. Counted here are about 540,000 distinct CDR3 sequences, 40% to 55% occurring once; the ten biggest clones make up roughly 8.2%. There are 17 residues in the CDR3. The V and J ends lost 10 bases and 0 bases respectively, with 19 bases between them. Germline V gene data show CDR1 as MGHDK and CDR2 as SYGVNS. An absence of ophthalmopathy progression within 18 months meant stable Graves' hyperthyroidism. This clonotype was observed at least ten times.

The J gene is TRBJ2-6, the V gene TRBV25-1; possibly TRBD1 or TRBD2 for D (5 bases each). Sequencing used peripheral blood or thyroid tissue (not recorded which). The sequence was obtained from a woman younger than 30 with Graves' hyperthyroidism. For the CDR3, the DNA is TGTGCCATCTCGGCCCGGGGCGTATGCTCTGGGGCCAACGTCCTGACTTTC. Encoded protein: CAISARGVCSGANVLTF.